The 17 T cell receptor beta chains below come from one sample, sequenced in a study of T cell responses to AZD1222 COVID-19 vaccine. Assay: immunoSEQ multiplex PCR; the TCRdb copy retains only in-frame clones and omits some. The sample gives roughly 170,000 clones, just over 85% of which show up once; roughly 0.5% is in the top ten. Sequences were derived from peripheral blood, sampled on day 0 of AZD1222 vaccination. The receptors derive from an adult in good health.

J is TRBJ2-5 and V is TRBV29-1, with D maybe TRBD2 (5 bases). This CDR3 has 13 amino acids. CDR1 is SQVTM, CDR2 ANQGSEA, per germline. The V end was cut by 6 bases, the J end by 7 bases, with 18 bases between. The CDR3 bases are TGCAGCGTGGAGACCGGGGTCGAGGGGACCCAGTACTTC. Its translation: CSVETGVEGTQYF.

This clone has more than one count but fewer than ten. The chain uses TRBV27 and TRBJ2-7, with TRBD1 identical over 7 bases. This CDR3 spans 14 amino acids. Trimming cost V 6 bases and J 3 bases; bases outside gene matches: 8. Germline V gene lookup returns CDR1 MNHEY and CDR2 SMNVEV (reference sequence). CDR3 nucleotides: TGTGCCAGCAGCTTTCAGGGACAGCTCTACGAGCAGTACTTC. Translating gives CASSFQGQLYEQYF.

This chain connects TRBV4-1 to TRBJ2-3; TRBD2 agrees at 9 bases. CDR1 MGHRA and CDR2 YSYEKL come from the germline V gene. J gave up 4 bases and V 2 bases, and 7 bases lay outside the gene matches. The CDR3 loop spans 16 amino acids. CDR3 DNA: TGCGCCAGCAGCCAACTGCGGGGGGGCGGAGCAGATACGCAGTATTTT. Its translation: CASSQLRGGGADTQYF.

The chain couples TRBV5-8 to TRBJ2-7; possible D gene TRBD1, 6 bases. There are 14 residues in the CDR3. Between the trimmed V and J ends, which lost 3 bases and 0 bases, there was a span of 10 bases. The V gene's germline CDR1 is SGHTS and CDR2 YDEGEE. The CDR3 DNA reads TGTGCCAGCAGCTATCTACAGGGCTCCTACGAGCAGTACTTC. It translates to CASSYLQGSYEQYF.

The chain uses TRBV7-2 and TRBJ1-5; D is undetermined. This CDR3 comprises 15 residues. V lost 3 bases, J lost 0 bases, and 9 bases lay in between. Germline V gene lookup returns CDR1 SGHTA and CDR2 FQGNSA. As DNA, the CDR3 is TGTGCCAGCAGCTTCTTTGCCGATAGCAATCAGCCCCAGCATTTT. This sequence encodes CASSFFADSNQPQHF.

The V call is TRBV7-9, the J call TRBJ2-7, with TRBD1 as a possible D gene (5 bases). V lost 4 bases, J lost 6 bases, and 16 bases lay in between. The CDR3 runs to 14 residues. The germline V gene encodes CDR1 SEHNR and CDR2 FQNEAQ (reference sequence). The CDR3 bases are TGTGCCAGCAGCTCTCAGGGTGTTGGCGCCGAGCAGTACTTC. This encodes CASSSQGVGAEQYF.

A single count supports this clone. The chain links TRBV18 to TRBJ2-4; TRBD2 matches 14 bases. This CDR3 spans 17 amino acids. Germline CDR1 reads KGHSH; CDR2 reads LQKENI. The ends lost 4 bases at V and 1 base at J; junction bases unmatched: 3. CDR3 protein: CASSRLAGGTAKNIQYF. CDR3 in DNA: TGTGCCAGCTCACGACTAGCGGGGGGGACGGCCAAAAACATTCAGTACTTC.

This chain links TRBV14 with TRBJ2-7; D is undetermined. Germline values: CDR1 SGHDN, CDR2 FVKESK. Trimming removed 4 bases from V and 5 bases from J, with 6 bases in between. The CDR3 is made up of 11 amino acids. CDR3 loop: CASSLWHEQYF. The DNA for the CDR3 is TGTGCCAGCAGCCTGTGGCACGAGCAGTACTTC.

This chain links TRBV5-1 with TRBJ2-5, with D possibly being TRBD1 (6 bases). Trimming pared 0 bases from V and 4 bases from J, leaving 10 bases between. Germline V gene lookup returns CDR1 SGHRS and CDR2 YFSETQ. The CDR3 extends over 14 amino acids. The CDR3 protein is CASSLATGTETQYF. The CDR3 DNA is TGCGCCAGCAGCTTGGCCACAGGGACAGAGACCCAGTACTTC. Using reference TRBV5-1 and TRBJ2-5 for the parts outside the CDR3, the full variable domain is KAGVTQTPRYLIKTRGQQVTLSCSPISGHRSVSWYQQTPGQGLQFLFEYFSETQRNKGNFPGRFSGRQFSNSRSEMNVSTLELGDSALYLCASSLATGTETQYFGPGTRLLVL.

The chain joins TRBV2 to TRBJ1-6, with a possible D match to TRBD1 (6 bases). V was cut by 8 bases and J by 8 bases, with 13 bases left in between. Germline CDR1 is SNHLY and CDR2 is FYNNEI. The CDR3 covers 13 residues. The CDR3 region is CASGGAEDSPLHF. As DNA, the CDR3 is TGTGCCAGCGGGGGGGCAGAGGATTCACCCCTCCACTTT.

This clone appeared once. This chain joins TRBV13 and TRBJ1-5; TRBD1 matches at 8 bases. CDR1 is PRHDT, CDR2 FYEKMQ, per germline (reference sequence). The CDR3 runs to 17 residues. The junction had 4 bases not matched to a gene; V was cut back by 0 bases and J by 0 bases. The CDR3 coding sequence is TGTGCCAGCAGCTTAGGCGGGACAGGTTTTAGCAATCAGCCCCAGCATTTT. Its protein product is CASSLGGTGFSNQPQHF.

The J gene is TRBJ2-3, the V gene TRBV4-1; possibly TRBD2 for D (6 bases). Trimming took 3 bases from V and 0 from J, leaving 22 bases between them. CDR3 size: 19 residues. Germline loops: CDR1 MGHRA, CDR2 YSYEKL. In DNA, the CDR3 is TGCGCCAGCAGCCAGGCCCTATACGGCGGGGACGTTAGCACAGATACGCAGTATTTT. This codes for CASSQALYGGDVSTDTQYF.

This clone has just one count. V gene TRBV28 combines with J gene TRBJ1-5; TRBD1 might be the D (5 bases). Germline V CDR1 and CDR2: MDHEN, SYDVKM. The ends were cut back, 6 bases at V and 4 bases at J, with 16 bases in the middle. The length of the CDR3 is 15 residues. CDR3 DNA: TGTGCCAGCAGCGCCCCGGGGGGTGGGAATCAGCCCCAGCATTTT. It encodes CASSAPGGGNQPQHF.

This chain joins TRBV9 and TRBJ2-3; 10 nucleotides line up with TRBD2. Germline V lookup: CDR1 SGDLS, CDR2 YYNGEE. The CDR3 runs 15 residues. Trimming cost V 2 bases and J 1 base; bases outside gene matches: 1. The CDR3 DNA is TGTGCCAGCAGCGTCACTAGCGGGGGCACAGATACGCAGTATTTT. Its protein product is CASSVTSGGTDTQYF.

Notes on this clone: A junction end diverges from the germline sequence, so it may reflect a read error. The V gene is TRBV7-7, the J gene TRBJ2-1; possible D gene TRBD2, 5 bases. The CDR3 is 15 residues long. Germline CDR1 is SSHAT and CDR2 is FNYEAQ (reference sequence). The CDR3 region has the DNA TGTGCTAGCAGCTCTACGGGGAGCTCCTACAATGAGCAGTTCTTC. Translating it yields CASSSTGSSYNEQFF.

As concerns this clone: The sample has other DNA sequences that encode this CDR3 too. The chain couples TRBV9 to TRBJ1-5; no clear D. The CDR3 runs 13 residues. V was shortened by 2 bases and J by 0 bases, with 3 bases between the two germline ends. Germline loops: CDR1 SGDLS, CDR2 YYNGEE. The CDR3 reads CASSVGSNQPQHF. In DNA form, the CDR3 reads TGTGCCAGCAGCGTTGGTAGCAATCAGCCCCAGCATTTT. Supplemented by reference TRBV9 and TRBJ1-5, the full variable domain reads DSGVTQTPKHLITATGQRVTLRCSPRSGDLSVYWYQQSLDQGLQFLIQYYNGEERAKGNILERFSAQQFPDLHSELNLSSLELGDSALYFCASSVGSNQPQHFGDGTRLSIL.

CDR3 nucleotides: TGTGCCAGCAGCGTAGGAGGACAGAGCAATCAGCCCCAGCATTTT. The encoded protein is CASSVGGQSNQPQHF. The rearrangement uses TRBV5-4 and TRBJ1-5, with D possibly being TRBD1 (6 bases). Germline CDR1 reads SGHNT; CDR2 reads YYREEE (reference sequence). V was clipped by 4 bases and J by 1 base, with 12 bases between them. This CDR3 spans 15 amino acids.